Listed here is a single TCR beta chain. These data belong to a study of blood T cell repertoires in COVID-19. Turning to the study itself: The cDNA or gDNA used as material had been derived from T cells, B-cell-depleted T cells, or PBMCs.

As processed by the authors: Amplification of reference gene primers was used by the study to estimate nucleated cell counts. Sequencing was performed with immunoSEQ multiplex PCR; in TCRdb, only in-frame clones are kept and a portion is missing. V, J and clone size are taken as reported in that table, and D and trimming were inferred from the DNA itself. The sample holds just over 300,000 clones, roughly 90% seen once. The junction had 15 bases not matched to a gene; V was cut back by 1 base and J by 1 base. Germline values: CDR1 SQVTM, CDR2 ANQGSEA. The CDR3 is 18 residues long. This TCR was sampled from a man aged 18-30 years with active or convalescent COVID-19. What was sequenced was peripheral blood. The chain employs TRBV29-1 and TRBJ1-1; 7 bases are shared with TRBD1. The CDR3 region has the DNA TGCAGCGTTGAAGGAATTCCAGGGGGGATCGGGGGGAACACTGAAGCTTTCTTT. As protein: CSVEGIPGGIGGNTEAFF. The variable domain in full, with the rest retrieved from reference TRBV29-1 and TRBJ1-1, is SAVISQKPSRDICQRGTSLTIQCQVDSQVTMMFWYRQQPGQSLTLIATANQGSEATYESGFVIDKFPISRPNLTFSTLTVSNMSPEDSSIYLCSVEGIPGGIGGNTEAFFGQGTRLTVV.